What follows describes a single T cell receptor beta chain. Its antigen is not identified. Germline CDR1 MGHRA, CDR2 YSYEKL. V shed 1 base and J shed 4 bases, with 13 bases lying between them. The CDR3 totals 15 residues. Here immunoSEQ multiplex PCR was the method, and the copy in TCRdb shows in-frame clones only, minus some. The profile shows about 2 million clones, approximately 94% of them singletons. The sample originates from a study of shared clonotypes between healthy human individuals. Study-level background: Aged 18 to 49, the donors were a couple of women and a few men. Per-donor plates numbered three CD4 naive, three CD4 memory, two CD8 naive and one CD8 memory. Study-level findings and limits: Naive CD4 clonotype sharing across several donors was 4.5% to 6%.

Terminally differentiated effector memory CD45RA+ cells were excluded by CCR7 positive selection of CD45RO-negative cells. The sequenced sample consisted of naive CD8+ T cells sorted from blood. The source of this sequence is a young man in good health. The chain carries TRBV4-1 and TRBJ1-2; maybe TRBD1 (5 bases). CDR3 nucleotides: TGCGCCAGCAGCCAAGGGACACCCCCGAGCTATGGCTACACCTTC. Protein: CASSQGTPPSYGYTF.